This TCR beta chain was identified in a study of beta chain features in type 1 diabetes. Study outcomes and limitations: A moderate, significant TCRB CDR3 shortening appeared in type 1 diabetes across four CD4+ subsets. Researchers reported that naive, central memory and Treg TCRB repertoires appeared more similar in patients than in healthy donors. Any HLA-type effect on TCRB rearrangement remained unresolved here.

As every portion of the isolated RNA was reverse transcribed, the sequencing read expressed TCRB transcripts. Profiled with immunoSEQ multiplex PCR; TCRdb holds only in-frame clones, not every one. The sample contains 100,000 to 150,000 clones, 9% of which appear only once. CD4+ naive, central memory, regulatory and stem cell-like memory cells were sorted via CD45RO/CCR7/CD25/CD127/CD95/CD27. Sorting produced populations that all topped 95% purity. This clone was seen only a few times. Its specificity is unknown. The sequence derives from a man aged 25 to 40 with type 1 diabetes. The sample consisted of central memory CD4+ T cells from blood.

The CDR3 spells CASSLELQGKGYTF. CDR3 sequence (DNA): TGTGCCAGCAGCTTAGAACTTCAGGGGAAGGGCTACACCTTC. The chain employs TRBV7-2 and TRBJ1-2; D may be TRBD1 (6 bases). The CDR3 runs 14 residues. The germline V gene has CDR1 SGHTA and CDR2 FQGNSA. V dropped 1 base and J dropped 8 bases, with 14 bases sitting between them.